These 28 T cell receptor beta chains were all obtained from the same sample, sequenced in a study of CD8+ T cells in alopecia areata. Pooled cutaneous lymph node cells were sorted using CD4, CD8alpha, NKG2D, NKG2ACE and other markers. RNA extraction was followed by reverse transcription into cDNA, which acted as the sequencing template. Method: immunoSEQ multiplex PCR; TCRdb's copy keeps in-frame clones and lacks some. This sample shows over 250,000 clones and no singletons; more than 1% rests with the ten largest. Sequencing input: CD4+ T cells sorted from a lymph node. The receptors come from a C3H/HeJ mouse with alopecia areata. The strain is characterized by the MHC haplotype H2-k.

This clone was seen only a few times. Mouse germline and gene names are used. The read terminates 4 residues before the CDR3 end, so the remaining end is supplied by the germline J gene. This chain links TRBV19 with TRBJ2-7, with 9 bases fitting TRBD2. The CDR3 has 15 residues. Germline lookup yields CDR1 FNHDT and CDR2 SITEND (reference sequence). The trim removed 2 bases at V and 0 bases at J, leaving 3 bases unmatched. The CDR3 loop reads CASSMDWGSSYEQYF. The CDR3 DNA, read in part, is TGTGCCAGCAGTATGGACTGGGGAAGCTCCTAT.

This clone came up a few times. Possible read error: a much larger clone is one base away. Mouse germline and gene names are used. The CDR3 goes on 4 residues after the read ends, and that part is filled in from the germline J gene. In the same sample, other DNA sequences code for this CDR3. The chain combines TRBV13-2 with TRBJ1-1, with D possibly being TRBD1 (5 bases). The V end was cut by 3 bases, the J end by 0 bases, with 6 bases between. Germline values: CDR1 NNHNN, CDR2 SYGAGS (reference sequence). This CDR3 region has 13 residues. The covered CDR3 bases are TGTGCCAGCGGTGGGACAACAAACACA. Protein product: CASGGTTNT. The whole CDR3 protein is CASGGTTNTEVFF.

To note about this clone: Gene names are the mouse ones. The CDR3 extends 4 residues past the end of the read, so its final part is completed from the germline J gene. This sequence joins TRBV13-1 and TRBJ2-7, with D possibly TRBD1 on 5 matching bases. This CDR3 comprises 13 residues. Germline CDR1 and CDR2: NSHNY and SYGAGN. The sequenced CDR3 bases are TGTGCCAGCAGTGATGCAAGACAGTAT. Protein: CASSDARQY. The whole CDR3 protein reads CASSDARQYEQYF.

To note about this clone: Gene names are the mouse ones. The read ends 4 residues before the CDR3 terminus; that terminus is restored from the germline J gene. The J gene is TRBJ2-4, the V gene TRBV13-2; a weak D match, TRBD1 (6 bases). The CDR3 has 12 amino acids. Germline-derived CDR1 and CDR2 are NNHNN and SYGAGS (reference sequence). The part of the CDR3 DNA that was read is TGTGCCAGCGGTGTGGGACATAAC. Its protein product is CASGVGHN. The full-length CDR3 reads as CASGVGHNTLYF.

This clone is medium-sized in the sample. Gene names denote mouse genes. CDR3: CASSLPGQNYAEQFF. CDR3 DNA, as far as it was read: TGTGCCAGCTCTCTCCCGGGACAAAACTATGCT. This chain joins TRBV12-1 and TRBJ2-1; the D gene is possibly TRBD1 (6 bases). The read comes to an end 4 residues before the CDR3 does, leaving the germline J gene to fill in the end. Germline CDR1 SGHSN, CDR2 HYEKVE. This CDR3 is 15 amino acids long. Trimming removed 0 bases from V and 1 base from J, with 9 bases in between.

There are a few counts of this clone. Gene and germline names: mouse. The missing CDR3 end, 4 residues past where the read stops, is filled in from the germline J gene. The chain is built from TRBV19 and TRBJ2-7; 7 bases fit TRBD1. From germline, CDR1 is FNHDT and CDR2 SITEND (reference sequence). There are 15 residues in the CDR3. Losses at the gene ends were 4 bases for V and 0 bases for J; bases not matched to a gene: 7. The CDR3 DNA, read in part, is TGTGCCAGCAGTCGTAACAGGGGAAGCTCCTAT. This codes for CASSRNRGSSY. The complete CDR3 reads CASSRNRGSSYEQYF. Drawing the rest from reference TRBV19 and TRBJ2-7, the complete variable domain is GGIITQTPKFLIGQEGQKLTLKCQQNFNHDTMYWYRQDSGKGLRLIYYSITENDLQKGDLSEGYDASREKKSSFSLTVTSAQKNEMAVFLCASSRNRGSSYEQYFGPGTRLTVL.

In this sample, this clone turned up a few times. All gene names here are mouse names. The CDR3 loop reads CTCSADGGKGSQNTLYF. The CDR3 DNA, read in part, is TGCACCTGCAGTGCAGATGGGGGTAAAGGTAGTCAAAAC. The V call is TRBV1, the J call TRBJ2-4; a weak D match, TRBD2 (6 bases). The CDR3 end lies 4 residues beyond the end of the read and is filled in from the germline J gene. The germline V gene has CDR1 NSQYPW and CDR2 LRSPGD (reference sequence). V lost 0 bases and J 0 bases, leaving 13 bases between the germline ends. The CDR3 is 17 amino acids.

This clone was counted a few times. The gene names given are mouse names. The CDR3 is cut off 3 residues early in the read; its end comes from the germline J gene. The rearrangement uses TRBV31 and TRBJ1-6; 9 nucleotides match TRBD1. TRBJ1-6 is flagged as an ORF with uncertain function. J gave up 3 bases and V 3 bases, and 3 bases lay outside the gene matches. The CDR3 is 15 amino acids. Germline loops: CDR1 GKSSPN, CDR2 SITVG. CDR3 region: CAWSRDRDYNSPLYF. CDR3 DNA (partial): TGTGCCTGGAGCCGGGACAGGGACTATAATTCGCCC.

A note on this clone: Genes here carry mouse names. Read coverage stops 4 residues before the CDR3 terminus; the germline J gene supplies the remainder. The rearrangement links TRBV17 to TRBJ2-4, with TRBD2 identical over 7 bases. V shed 6 bases, J shed 0 bases, and the junction held 6 bases outside the gene matches. The CDR3 length is 15 residues. CDR1 and CDR2 from the germline V gene are MNHDT and YYDKIL. The sequenced part of the CDR3 DNA is TGTGCTAGCAGCCCGGACTGGCCTAGTCAAAAC. Its translation is CASSPDWPSQN. In full, the CDR3 is CASSPDWPSQNTLYF.

Concerning this clone: Mouse gene names apply. Coverage ceases 4 residues before the CDR3 finishes, and the germline J gene fills in the end. The J gene is TRBJ2-1, the V gene TRBV31; 7 nucleotides align to TRBD1. Germline V lookup: CDR1 GKSSPN, CDR2 SITVG. The CDR3 is 13 residues long. J gave up 6 bases and V 6 bases, and 8 bases lay outside the gene matches. Incomplete CDR3 DNA: TGTGCCTGTCGGGACAGCGGGTTTGCT. It translates to CACRDSGFA. The full-length CDR3 reads as CACRDSGFAEQFF.

Many counts were recorded for this clone. The genes and germline here are from mouse. The read terminates 4 residues ahead of where the CDR3 ends, so the germline J gene completes it. V and J are TRBV3 and TRBJ2-5; no clear D gene. Germline values: CDR1 SNHLY, CDR2 FYNGKV (reference sequence). Trimming stripped 3 bases from V and 3 bases from J, with 4 bases between. The CDR3 is 12 residues long. The CDR3 protein is CASSFQQDTQYF. The part of the CDR3 DNA that was read is TGTGCCAGCAGCTTCCAGCAAGAC.

This clone was observed a few times. The genes and germline here are from mouse. The read finishes 4 residues shy of the CDR3 end, and the germline J gene is used to complete it. V usage is TRBV19 and J usage is TRBJ2-7, with a weak D call TRBD1 (7 bases). CDR1 is FNHDT and CDR2 is SITEND in the germline V gene (reference sequence). This CDR3 contains 14 residues. This chain's CDR3 is CASSIEGALYEQYF. The covered CDR3 bases are TGTGCCAGCAGTATTGAGGGGGCGCTTTAT.

In this sample, this clone turned up a few times. Gene names and germline match the mouse. Read data end 3 residues before the CDR3 end; the end is taken from the germline J gene. The chain recombines TRBV1 with TRBJ1-6; tentative D call: TRBD1 (6 bases). TRBJ1-6 qualifies as an ORF whose function is uncertain. V was cut by 3 bases and J by 4 bases, with 10 bases left in between. The CDR3 totals 15 residues. Germline V gene data show CDR1 as NSQYPW and CDR2 as LRSPGD (reference sequence). This CDR3 reads CTCSAQGKYNSPLYF. Incomplete CDR3 DNA: TGCACCTGCAGTGCTCAGGGGAAATATAATTCGCCC.

This clone was found a few times. Gene names and germline match the mouse. Read sequence stops 4 residues before the CDR3 end, and the germline J gene provides the missing end. The chain recombines TRBV5 with TRBJ2-3, with 9 bases matching TRBD2. The CDR3 loop spans 17 amino acids. J was trimmed by 0 bases and V by 1 base; bases with no gene match: 5. CDR1 LGHNA and CDR2 YNLKQL come from the germline V gene (reference sequence). The CDR3 protein is CASSQADWGTSAETLYF. Incomplete CDR3 DNA: TGTGCCAGCAGCCAAGCCGACTGGGGGACTAGTGCAGAA.

This clone showed up many times. Gene names are the mouse ones. The read halts 4 residues ahead of the CDR3 end, with the missing end drawn from the germline J gene. The V gene is TRBV13-3, the J gene TRBJ1-2, with a weak D call TRBD1 (6 bases). Trimming pared 7 bases from V and 0 bases from J, leaving 7 bases between. Germline-derived CDR1 and CDR2 are NNHDY and SYVADS. The length of the CDR3 is 12 residues. Here the CDR3 reads CASGTTNSDYTF. The CDR3 DNA, read in part, is TGTGCCAGCGGGACAACAAACTCC.

Worth noting for this clone: Germline and genes here are mouse. This CDR3 reads CASSGGGAGAETLYF. Incomplete CDR3 DNA: TGTGCCAGCAGTGGTGGGGGGGCTGGTGCAGAA. This chain connects TRBV13-3 to TRBJ2-3, with 9 bases identical to TRBD2. The read ends 4 residues before the CDR3 terminus; that terminus is restored from the germline J gene. The ends lost 3 bases at V and 1 base at J; junction bases unmatched: 3. CDR1 and CDR2 (germline): NNHDY, SYVADS. The CDR3 runs to 15 residues.

Details on this clone: Here the gene names and germline are mouse. The sequence runs out 4 residues before the end of the CDR3; the remainder is reconstructed from the germline J gene. The chain is built from TRBV14 and TRBJ1-2; weak D call: TRBD1 (5 bases). The germline CDR1 and CDR2 sequences are SGHDT and FRDEAV. The CDR3 extends over 15 amino acids. V lost 1 base, J lost 1 base, and 11 bases lay in between. The CDR3 here is CASSFPTELNSDYTF. The sequenced part of the CDR3 DNA is TGTGCCAGCAGTTTCCCGACAGAATTAAACTCC.

As to this clone: Here the gene names and germline are mouse. The read terminates 4 residues ahead of where the CDR3 ends, so the germline J gene completes it. The chain carries TRBV19 and TRBJ1-1; 9 nucleotides match TRBD1. Germline V lookup: CDR1 FNHDT, CDR2 SITEND (reference sequence). The CDR3 is 14 residues long. Partial CDR3 DNA: TGTGCCAGCAGTATAGGGGACAGGGTTACA. This sequence encodes CASSIGDRVT. The whole CDR3 protein reads CASSIGDRVTEVFF.

Remarks on this clone: The germline and genes are mouse ones. The sequenced fragment ends 4 residues before the CDR3 boundary, so the rest is inferred from the germline J gene. The chain links TRBV1 to TRBJ2-2; D call uncertain. V gave up 5 bases and J gave up 2 bases, with 6 bases separating them. This CDR3 spans 13 amino acids. Germline V gene lookup returns CDR1 NSQYPW and CDR2 LRSPGD (reference sequence). Partial CDR3 DNA: TGCACCTGCAGTCTACATAACACCGGG. This gives the protein CTCSLHNTG. The full CDR3 sequence reads CTCSLHNTGQLYF.

This clone was picked up a small number of times. The genes are named according to mouse. The CDR3 is cut off 4 residues early in the read; its end comes from the germline J gene. The chain uses TRBV19 and TRBJ2-7, with D possibly matching TRBD1 (5 bases). The CDR3 is 14 amino acids. CDR1 and CDR2 (germline): FNHDT, SITEND (reference sequence). The sequenced CDR3 bases are TGTGCCAGCAGTATAAAGACAGCTTTATAT. Residues: CASSIKTALY. The whole CDR3 protein is CASSIKTALYEQYF.

Remarks on this clone: Gene names and germline refer to mouse. The CDR3 end falls 4 residues outside the read, so it is completed with the germline J gene. The same CDR3 arises from other DNA sequences in this sample as well. The V call is TRBV13-1, the J call TRBJ2-1; 11 nucleotides line up with TRBD2. Trimming took 5 bases from V and 0 from J; bases not matched to a gene: 4. Germline CDR1 and CDR2: NSHNY and SYGAGN. The CDR3 is made up of 16 amino acids. CDR3 DNA, as far as it was read: TGTGCCAGCAGCCTGGGACTGGGGGATAACTATGCT. This encodes CASSLGLGDNYA. The whole CDR3 sequence reads CASSLGLGDNYAEQFF.

This clone showed up many times. Gene and germline names: mouse. Read coverage stops 3 residues before the CDR3 terminus; the germline J gene supplies the remainder. The chain couples TRBV13-1 to TRBJ1-6; possibly TRBD1 for D (5 bases). TRBJ1-6 is an ORF for which the function is uncertain. V was cut by 4 bases and J by 0 bases, with 11 bases left in between. CDR1 and CDR2 (germline): NSHNY, SYGAGN. This CDR3 has 16 residues. The CDR3 loop is CASSSGGNSYNSPLYF. The CDR3 DNA, read in part, is TGTGCCAGCAGTAGTGGGGGGAATTCCTATAATTCGCCC.

Note on this clone: Genes here carry mouse names. Read sequence stops 4 residues before the CDR3 end, and the germline J gene provides the missing end. Distinct nucleotide sequences in the sample also encode this CDR3. The chain uses TRBV13-1 and TRBJ2-1; 9 positions agree with TRBD2. The CDR3 covers 14 residues. With V trimmed by 5 bases and J by 2 bases, 2 bases remained unmatched. The germline gives CDR1 NSHNY, CDR2 SYGAGN. CDR3 sequence reads: CASRDWGDYAEQFF. The sequenced part of the CDR3 DNA is TGTGCCAGCAGGGACTGGGGAGACTATGCT.

About this clone: Gene names are mouse gene names. The CDR3 goes on 4 residues after the read ends, and that part is filled in from the germline J gene. The chain recombines TRBV19 with TRBJ2-1, with a possible D match to TRBD1 (6 bases). The CDR3 sequence is 13 residues long. The germline V and J ends were trimmed by 5 bases and 4 bases, with 10 bases remaining between them. CDR1 FNHDT and CDR2 SITEND come from the germline V gene (reference sequence). CDR3 loop: CASSYQGYAEQFF. The sequenced CDR3 bases are TGTGCCAGCAGCTATCAGGGGTATGCT.

This clone has more than one count but fewer than ten. Germline and genes: mouse. The read terminates 4 residues before the CDR3 end, so the remaining end is supplied by the germline J gene. At the DNA level, this CDR3 is encoded by other sequences in the same sample as well. The chain links TRBV5 to TRBJ2-5; perhaps TRBD1 as D (6 bases). Germline V gives CDR1 LGHNA, CDR2 YNLKQL (reference sequence). The CDR3 is 14 amino acids. V was trimmed by 6 bases and J by 2 bases, leaving 12 bases between them. The CDR3 reads CASSQGYGQDTQYF. The sequenced CDR3 bases are TGTGCCAGCAGTCAGGGGTATGGCCAAGAC.

Notes on this clone: Mouse germline and gene names are used. The CDR3 goes on 4 residues after the read ends, and that part is filled in from the germline J gene. The chain joins TRBV13-1 to TRBJ2-1, with D possibly TRBD1 on 6 matching bases. The CDR3 totals 13 residues. Germline CDR1 NSHNY, CDR2 SYGAGN. V lost 5 bases and J 3 bases, leaving 9 bases between the germline ends. CDR3 amino acids: CASSRDTYAEQFF. Incomplete CDR3 DNA: TGTGCCAGCAGCAGGGACACCTATGCT.

This clone has just a few counts. Gene names and germline match the mouse. The read terminates 3 residues ahead of where the CDR3 ends, so the germline J gene completes it. The chain has TRBV13-1 and TRBJ1-6; 7 bases line up with TRBD1. TRBJ1-6 is recorded as an ORF, its role being uncertain. V dropped 6 bases and J dropped 3; count of bases not matched to a gene: 9. The CDR3 sequence is 16 residues long. Germline V gene lookup returns CDR1 NSHNY and CDR2 SYGAGN. The sequenced part of the CDR3 DNA is TGTGCCAGCAAACCTCCCCGACAGGGCTATAATTCGCCC. Amino acid sequence: CASKPPRQGYNSP. The CDR3 in full is CASKPPRQGYNSPLYF.

Concerning this clone itself: The gene names given are mouse names. Coverage ceases 4 residues before the CDR3 finishes, and the germline J gene fills in the end. The V and J genes are TRBV13-2 and TRBJ2-2, with TRBD2 identical over 7 bases. V trimming: 6 bases; J trimming: 0 bases; junction bases outside the gene matches: 2. Germline V gene sequence: CDR1 NNHNN, CDR2 SYGAGS (reference sequence). CDR3 length equals 14 residues. CDR3 loop: CASAGGTNTGQLYF. The sequenced part of the CDR3 DNA is TGTGCCAGCGCTGGGGGAACAAACACCGGG.